This T cell receptor beta chain appears in the sequencing data of a study of blood T cell repertoires in COVID-19. Study as a whole: Sites in the United States, Italy and Spain provided acute and convalescent COVID-19 samples.

Authors' data handling: The authors estimated nucleated cell counts from reference gene primer amplification. Produced via immunoSEQ multiplex PCR; TCRdb's table is partial and in-frame only. For V, J and clone size, that table is used; D and trimming come from the DNA. The data show about 100,000 clones, 80% to 95% seen once. The TCR was taken from a man in his 70s with acute or convalescent COVID-19. The sequenced material came from peripheral blood.

CDR3 sequence (DNA): TGTGCCAGCAGTGAAAACGGGCTAGCGGGAAATGAGCAGTTCTTC. Amino acids: CASSENGLAGNEQFF. This chain uses TRBV2 with TRBJ2-1; 9 nucleotides line up with TRBD2. V was pared by 2 bases and J by 7 bases, with 6 bases of the junction left unmatched. Germline values: CDR1 SNHLY, CDR2 FYNNEI. This CDR3 has 15 amino acids. Looking up the rest from reference TRBV2 and TRBJ2-1 gives the full variable domain: EPEVTQTPSHQVTQMGQEVILRCVPISNHLYFYWYRQILGQKVEFLVSFYNNEISEKSEIFDDQFSVERPDGSNFTLKIRSTKLEDSAMYFCASSENGLAGNEQFFGPGTRLTVL.